Detailed here is one TCR beta chain. This record comes from a study of shared clonotypes between healthy human individuals. Assay: immunoSEQ multiplex PCR; the TCRdb copy retains only in-frame clones and omits some. The sample consists of fewer than 1.4 million clones, roughly 74% of them appearing once. The CDR3 extends over 14 amino acids. V usage is TRBV21-1 and J usage is TRBJ2-3; TRBD1, as called in the table, went unchecked against the DNA. TRBV21-1 is a pseudogene. The receptor was derived from a man aged 18 to 35 in good health. Some clones in this sample may be carry-over from other donors' samples. Sequencing was performed on memory CD4+ T cells from PBMCs. Subset defined: CD45RA-negative fraction. The CDR3 sequence: CASGTGGCSDTQYF. The CDR3 DNA reads as TGTGCCAGCGGGACAGGGGGCTGCTCAGATACGCAGTATTTT.